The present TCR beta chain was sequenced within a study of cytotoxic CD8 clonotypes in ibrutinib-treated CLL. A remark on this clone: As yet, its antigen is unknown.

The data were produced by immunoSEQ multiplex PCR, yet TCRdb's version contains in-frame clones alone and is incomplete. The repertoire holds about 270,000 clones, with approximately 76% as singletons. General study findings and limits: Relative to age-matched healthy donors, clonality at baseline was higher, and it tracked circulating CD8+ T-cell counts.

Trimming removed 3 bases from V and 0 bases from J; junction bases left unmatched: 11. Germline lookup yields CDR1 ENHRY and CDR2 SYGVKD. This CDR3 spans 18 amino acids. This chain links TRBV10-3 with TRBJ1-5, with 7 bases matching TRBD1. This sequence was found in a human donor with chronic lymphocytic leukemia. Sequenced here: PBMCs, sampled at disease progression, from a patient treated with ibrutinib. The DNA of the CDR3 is TGTGCCATCAGTGAAGACAGGGTGTGGGGCTATAGCAATCAGCCCCAGCATTTT. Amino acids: CAISEDRVWGYSNQPQHF.